This record looks at one T cell receptor (beta chain) sequence and its context. Its antigen remains unidentified. This PCR relied on a set of 60 Vbeta primers and 13 Jbeta primers. The table came from immunoSEQ multiplex PCR; TCRdb's copy has only in-frame clones and leaves some out. The top ten clones hold roughly 4.5% of a sample with 150,000 or so clones, under 85% of them seen once. CDR1 is SGHNT and CDR2 is YYREEE in the germline V gene (reference sequence). J lost 3 bases, V lost 6 bases, and 6 bases had no gene match. This CDR3 region has 15 residues. This entry belongs to a study of cytomegalovirus exposure and HLA in healthy donors. For the study at large: Of the donors genotyped, about 410 in all, about 80% fell in the Caucasian-associated ancestry cluster.

Study conclusions and caveats: Immune exposure data for these donors was limited to CMV serostatus. The study dropped some indistinguishable V segments, TRBV6-2 and TRBV6-3 among them.

The genes are TRBV5-4 and TRBJ2-1; 10 bases match TRBD1. The origin of this receptor is a man in his fifties or sixties in good health and CMV-seropositive. The sequenced material came from PBMCs. The CDR3 here is CASNRQGAVYNEQFF. CDR3 nucleotide sequence: TGTGCCAGCAACAGACAGGGGGCCGTCTACAATGAGCAGTTCTTC.